The clone carrying this TCR beta chain was seen only a few times. The antigen is not known. The CDR3 sequence is 18 residues long. Germline CDR1 SGDLS, CDR2 YYNGEE. The V end was cut by 0 bases, the J end by 6 bases, with 25 bases between. These data are taken from a study of T-cell memory formation after mild COVID-19. TCRdb fed the 5' RACE reads into MiXCR, producing one record per CDR3 protein. The table lists roughly 50,000 distinct CDR3 sequences, approximately 12% of them singletons, with about 22% in the top ten. General study points: Day 15 to 85 contracting clones showed balanced CD4/CD8; later expanders leaned CD4+. Among CD4+ contracting clones, most were CM and EM, and CD8+ ones EMRA.

The sample taken for sequencing was PBMCs or a T cell subset sorted from them (not recorded which). The V call is TRBV9, the J call TRBJ2-7; tentatively, D is TRBD1 (6 bases). This receptor was identified in a man aged 18 to 35 who had mild COVID-19 (a few samples of this study predate the infection). Cell type and time point are not known. The CDR3 DNA reads TGTGCCAGCAGCGTAGGGGCAGGGGCCGATTTTCGCCTTGGCGAGCAGTACTTC. Protein product: CASSVGAGADFRLGEQYF. The variable domain in full, completed from reference TRBV9 and TRBJ2-7, reads DSGVTQTPKHLITATGQRVTLRCSPRSGDLSVYWYQQSLDQGLQFLIQYYNGEERAKGNILERFSAQQFPDLHSELNLSSLELGDSALYFCASSVGAGADFRLGEQYFGPGTRLTVT.